This entry concerns a single T cell receptor (beta chain). Method: immunoSEQ multiplex PCR; TCRdb's copy keeps in-frame clones and lacks some. Among more than 55,000 clones, approximately 92% were seen once, and the ten largest hold about 18%. This sample is drawn from a study of blood T cell repertoires in COVID-19. Study-level background: The analysed material was cDNA or gDNA that came from T cells, B-cell-depleted T cells, or PBMCs.

The sequenced sample consisted of peripheral blood. The clonotype originates from a woman in her sixties or seventies with COVID-19, enrolled during active disease.

The CDR3: CATHKDGYTF. The CDR3 DNA follows: TGTGCCACCCACAAAGATGGCTACACCTTC. This sequence joins TRBV19 and TRBJ1-2; D unclear. The CDR3 has 10 amino acids. CDR1 is LNHDA, CDR2 SQIVND, per germline (reference sequence). V lost 10 bases, J lost 6 bases, and 9 bases lay in between. Filled out from reference TRBV19 and TRBJ1-2, the complete variable domain reads DGGITQSPKYLFRKEGQNVTLSCEQNLNHDAMYWYRQDPGQGLRLIYYSQIVNDFQKGDIAEGYSVSREKKESFPLTVTSAQKNPTAFYLCATHKDGYTFGSGTRLTVV.